The rows below give T cell receptor beta chains drawn from one sample of a study of blood T cells in healthy people across ages. From the 5' RACE reads, TCRdb called clonotypes with MiXCR, one entry per CDR3 protein. The sample carries approximately 680,000 distinct CDR3 sequences, approximately 30% recorded once. The sequenced sample was blood. Receptors originate from a woman at least 80 years old in good health. The conserved cysteine and the conserved F or W are not part of the CDR3 here. Fields, in order: J gene, V gene, CDR3 protein.

TRBJ2-1 | TRBV29-1 | SVRGGFSYNEQF
TRBJ1-4 | TRBV21-1 | ASSPIKEGIGEKLF
TRBJ1-1 | TRBV27 | ASSPRGIPEAF
TRBJ2-5 | TRBV24-1 | ATSDPSRMQETQY
TRBJ1-2 | TRBV5-1 | ASSSGPFDYGYT
TRBJ2-7 | TRBV30 | AWSVVSEQY
TRBJ1-4 | TRBV12-3/TRBV12-4 | ASKSPVNEKLF
TRBJ2-7 | TRBV2 | ASSEAAGPTYEQY
TRBJ2-2 | TRBV5-1 | ASSLGTARKTGELF
TRBJ1-1 | TRBV20-1 | SASGRGRTAAF
TRBJ1-5 | TRBV7-2 | ASSNPPGRGNNQPQH
TRBJ2-3 | TRBV6-2/TRBV6-3 | ATGGVFTDTQY
TRBJ1-1 | TRBV12-3/TRBV12-4 | ASSLVGIRNTEAF
TRBJ1-6 | TRBV4-3 | ASSQSNRGGDSPLH
TRBJ1-2 | TRBV11-2 | ASSRFTVAYGYT
TRBJ1-4 | TRBV19 | ASSITGDTNEKLF
TRBJ2-7 | TRBV28 | ASRPWAPTYEQY
TRBJ2-4 | TRBV29-1 | SVYEKNIQY
TRBJ1-3 | TRBV7-2 | ASSLSQGRFSGNTIY
TRBJ2-6 | TRBV5-6 | ASSLGTGGSSGANVLT
TRBJ2-3 | TRBV12-3/TRBV12-4 | TSSNGRDAQY
TRBJ1-1 | TRBV6-2/TRBV6-3 | ASSRELTTRNTEAF
TRBJ1-5 | TRBV6-4 | ASNGQTSFNQPQH
TRBJ1-2 | TRBV6-6 | ASSDAGRDYGYT
TRBJ1-2 | TRBV9 | ASSARGYYGYT
TRBJ2-4 | TRBV7-2 | ASSLEGVLRNIQY
- | TRBV29-1 | SVSQGAAGEQY
TRBJ1-6 | TRBV27 | ASSSWDKSGSPLH
TRBJ2-2 | TRBV20-1 | SAYQGGRNTGELF